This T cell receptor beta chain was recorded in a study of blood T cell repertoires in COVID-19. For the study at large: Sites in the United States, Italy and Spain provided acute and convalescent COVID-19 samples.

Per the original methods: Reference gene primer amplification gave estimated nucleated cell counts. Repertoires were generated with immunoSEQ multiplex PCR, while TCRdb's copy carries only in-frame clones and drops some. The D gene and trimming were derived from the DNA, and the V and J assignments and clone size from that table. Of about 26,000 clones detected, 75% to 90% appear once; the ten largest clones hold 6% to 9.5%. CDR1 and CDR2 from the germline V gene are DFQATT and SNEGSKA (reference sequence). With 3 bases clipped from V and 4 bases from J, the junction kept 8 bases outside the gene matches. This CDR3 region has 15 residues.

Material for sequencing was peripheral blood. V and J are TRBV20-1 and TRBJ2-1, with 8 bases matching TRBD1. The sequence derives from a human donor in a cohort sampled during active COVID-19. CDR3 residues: CSASPDRGTYNEQFF. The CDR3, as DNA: TGCAGTGCTAGTCCTGACAGGGGTACATACAATGAGCAGTTCTTC.